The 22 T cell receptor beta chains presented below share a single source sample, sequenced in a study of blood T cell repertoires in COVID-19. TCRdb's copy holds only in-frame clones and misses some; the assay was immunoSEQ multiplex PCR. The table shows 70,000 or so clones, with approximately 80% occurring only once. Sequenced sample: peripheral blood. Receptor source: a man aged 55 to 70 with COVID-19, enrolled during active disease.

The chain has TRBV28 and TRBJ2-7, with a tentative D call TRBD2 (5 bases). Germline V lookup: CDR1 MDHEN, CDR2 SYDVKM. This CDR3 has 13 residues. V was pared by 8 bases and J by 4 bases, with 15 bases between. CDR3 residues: CASWTSGPYEQYF. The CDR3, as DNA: TGTGCCAGCTGGACTTCCGGGCCTTACGAGCAGTACTTC.

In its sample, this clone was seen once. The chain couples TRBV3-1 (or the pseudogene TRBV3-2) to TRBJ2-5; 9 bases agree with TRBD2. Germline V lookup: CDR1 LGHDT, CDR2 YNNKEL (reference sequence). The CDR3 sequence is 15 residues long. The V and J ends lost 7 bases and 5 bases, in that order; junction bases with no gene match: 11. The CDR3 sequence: CASTISGSPSETQYF. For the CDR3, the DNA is TGTGCCAGCACCATTAGCGGGAGTCCCTCGGAGACCCAGTACTTC.

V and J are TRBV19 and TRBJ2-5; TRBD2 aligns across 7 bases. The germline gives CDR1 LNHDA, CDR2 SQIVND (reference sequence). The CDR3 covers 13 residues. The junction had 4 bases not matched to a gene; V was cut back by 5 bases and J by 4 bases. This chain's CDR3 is CASSPLAGETQYF. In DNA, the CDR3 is TGTGCCAGTAGTCCCTTAGCGGGAGAGACCCAGTACTTC. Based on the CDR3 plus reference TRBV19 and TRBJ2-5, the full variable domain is DGGITQSPKYLFRKEGQNVTLSCEQNLNHDAMYWYRQDPGQGLRLIYYSQIVNDFQKGDIAEGYSVSREKKESFPLTVTSAQKNPTAFYLCASSPLAGETQYFGPGTRLLVL.

In nucleotides, the CDR3 is TGTGCCAGCAGCTTAGATGCTAGACAGGCGGGTGGAAACACCATATATTTT. The encoded protein is CASSLDARQAGGNTIYF. J is TRBJ1-3 and V is TRBV11-2; TRBD1 is a possible D gene (6 bases). This CDR3 region has 17 residues. Trimming took 0 bases from V and 3 from J, leaving 15 bases between them. CDR1 is SGHAT, CDR2 FQNNGV, per germline.

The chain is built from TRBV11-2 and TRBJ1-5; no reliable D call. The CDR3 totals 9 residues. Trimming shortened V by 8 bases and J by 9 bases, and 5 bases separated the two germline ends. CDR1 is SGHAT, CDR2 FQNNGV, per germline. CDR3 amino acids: CASPRPQHF. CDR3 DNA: TGTGCCAGCCCGAGGCCCCAGCATTTT.

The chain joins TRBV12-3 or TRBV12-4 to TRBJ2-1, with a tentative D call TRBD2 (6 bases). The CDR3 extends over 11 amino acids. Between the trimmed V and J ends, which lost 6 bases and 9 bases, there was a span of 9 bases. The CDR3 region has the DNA TGTGCCAGCAGCACCGGGAGTGAGCAGTTCTTC. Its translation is CASSTGSEQFF.

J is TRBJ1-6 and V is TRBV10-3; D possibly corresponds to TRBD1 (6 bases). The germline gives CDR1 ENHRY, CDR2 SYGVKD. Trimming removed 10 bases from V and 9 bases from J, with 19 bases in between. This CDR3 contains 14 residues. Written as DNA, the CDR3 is TGTGCCACTCGCTTAGGCGTGGACAGTTCACCCCTCCACTTT. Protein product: CATRLGVDSSPLHF.

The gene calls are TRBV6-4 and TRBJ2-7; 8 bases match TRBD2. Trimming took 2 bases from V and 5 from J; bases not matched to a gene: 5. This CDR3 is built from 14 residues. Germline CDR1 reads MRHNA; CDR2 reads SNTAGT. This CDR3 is CASSDEGLENEQYF. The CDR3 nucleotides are TGTGCCAGCAGTGACGAGGGACTAGAAAACGAGCAGTACTTC.

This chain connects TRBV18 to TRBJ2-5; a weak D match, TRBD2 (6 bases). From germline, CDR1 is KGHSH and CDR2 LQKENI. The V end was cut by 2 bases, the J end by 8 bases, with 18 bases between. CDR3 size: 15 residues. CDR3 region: CASSPWGETPRTQYF. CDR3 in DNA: TGTGCCAGCTCACCATGGGGGGAAACGCCACGAACCCAGTACTTC.

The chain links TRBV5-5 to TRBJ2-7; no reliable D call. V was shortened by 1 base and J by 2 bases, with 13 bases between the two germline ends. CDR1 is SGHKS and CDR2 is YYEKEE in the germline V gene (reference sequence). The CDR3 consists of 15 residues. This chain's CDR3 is CASSLSFGPTYEQYF. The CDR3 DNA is TGTGCCAGCAGCTTGTCCTTTGGCCCAACCTACGAGCAGTACTTC.

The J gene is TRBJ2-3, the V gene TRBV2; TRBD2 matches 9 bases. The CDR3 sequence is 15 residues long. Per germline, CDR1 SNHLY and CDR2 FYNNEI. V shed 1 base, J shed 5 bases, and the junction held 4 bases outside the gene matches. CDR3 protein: CASSEGGGAGDTQYF. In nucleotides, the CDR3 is TGTGCCAGCAGTGAAGGCGGGGGGGCCGGAGATACGCAGTATTTT.

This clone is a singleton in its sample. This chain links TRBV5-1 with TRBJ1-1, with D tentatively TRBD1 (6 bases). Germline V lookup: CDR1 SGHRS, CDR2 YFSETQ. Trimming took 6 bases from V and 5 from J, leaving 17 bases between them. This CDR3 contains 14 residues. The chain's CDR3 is CASKNLRGRTEAFF. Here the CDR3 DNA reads TGCGCCAGCAAAAACCTCAGGGGACGAACTGAAGCTTTCTTT.

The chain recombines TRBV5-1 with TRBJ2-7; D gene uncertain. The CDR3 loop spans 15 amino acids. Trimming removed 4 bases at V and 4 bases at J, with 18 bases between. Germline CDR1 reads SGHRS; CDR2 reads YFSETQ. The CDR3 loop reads CASSPESLPIYEQYF. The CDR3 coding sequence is TGCGCCAGCAGCCCGGAGTCCCTTCCCATATACGAGCAGTACTTC.

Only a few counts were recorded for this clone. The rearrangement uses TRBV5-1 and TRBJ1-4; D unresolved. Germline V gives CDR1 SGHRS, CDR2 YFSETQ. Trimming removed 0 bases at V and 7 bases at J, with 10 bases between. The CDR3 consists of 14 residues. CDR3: CASSLENMSEKLFF. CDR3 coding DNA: TGCGCCAGCAGCTTGGAAAATATGAGTGAAAAACTGTTTTTT.

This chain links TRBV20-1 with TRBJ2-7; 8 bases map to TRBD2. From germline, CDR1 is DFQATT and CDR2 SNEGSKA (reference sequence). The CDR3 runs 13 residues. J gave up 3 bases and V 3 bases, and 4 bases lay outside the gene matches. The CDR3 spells CSASSGIYYEQYF. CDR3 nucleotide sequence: TGCAGTGCTAGTAGCGGGATCTACTACGAGCAGTACTTC.

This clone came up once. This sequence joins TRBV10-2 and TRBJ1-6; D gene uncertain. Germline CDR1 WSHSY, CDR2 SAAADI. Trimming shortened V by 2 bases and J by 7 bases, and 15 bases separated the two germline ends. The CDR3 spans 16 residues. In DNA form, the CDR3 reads TGCGCCAGCAGTGAGCCAGACAATGCCCGGAATTCACCCCTCCACTTT. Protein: CASSEPDNARNSPLHF.

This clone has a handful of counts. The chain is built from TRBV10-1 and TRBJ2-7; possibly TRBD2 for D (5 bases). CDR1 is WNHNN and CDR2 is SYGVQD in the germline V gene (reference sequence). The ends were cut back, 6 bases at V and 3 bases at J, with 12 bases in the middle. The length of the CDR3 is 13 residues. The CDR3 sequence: CASRGRERYEQYF. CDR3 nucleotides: TGCGCCAGCAGAGGAAGGGAGCGCTACGAGCAGTACTTC.

CDR3 in amino acids: CASSRVALNEQFF. CDR3 nucleotides: TGTGCCAGCAGCCGCGTAGCCCTCAATGAGCAGTTCTTC. The gene calls are TRBV14 and TRBJ2-1; D unresolved. This CDR3 has 13 residues. V gave up 4 bases and J gave up 6 bases, with 10 bases separating them. Germline CDR1 SGHDN, CDR2 FVKESK.

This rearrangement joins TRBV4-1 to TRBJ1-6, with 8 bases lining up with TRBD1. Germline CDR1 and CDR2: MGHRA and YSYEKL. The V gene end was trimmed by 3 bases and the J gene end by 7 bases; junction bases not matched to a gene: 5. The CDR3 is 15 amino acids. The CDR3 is CASSQDRVENSPLHF. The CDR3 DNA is TGCGCCAGCAGCCAGGACAGGGTTGAGAATTCACCCCTCCACTTT.

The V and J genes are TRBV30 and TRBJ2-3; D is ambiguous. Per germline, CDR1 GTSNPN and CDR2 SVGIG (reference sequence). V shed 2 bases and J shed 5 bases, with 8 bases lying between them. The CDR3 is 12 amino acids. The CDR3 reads CAWSSARDTQYF. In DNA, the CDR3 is TGTGCCTGGAGTTCTGCTAGAGATACGCAGTATTTT.

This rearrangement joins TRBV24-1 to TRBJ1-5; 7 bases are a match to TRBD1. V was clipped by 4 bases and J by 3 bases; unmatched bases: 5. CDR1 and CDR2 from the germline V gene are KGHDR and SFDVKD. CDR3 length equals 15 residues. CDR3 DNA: TGTGCCACCAGTGACCCACAGGGGACCAATCAGCCCCAGCATTTT. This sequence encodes CATSDPQGTNQPQHF.

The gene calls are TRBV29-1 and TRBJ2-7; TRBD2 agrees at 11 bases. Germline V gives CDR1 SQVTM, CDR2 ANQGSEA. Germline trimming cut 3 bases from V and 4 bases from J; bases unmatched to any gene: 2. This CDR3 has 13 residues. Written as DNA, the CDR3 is TGCAGCGTTGACGGACTAGCGGGTTACGAGCAGTACTTC. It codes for CSVDGLAGYEQYF.